A single TCR beta chain is shown here with its context. Its antigen remains unknown. This sample is part of a study of cytomegalovirus exposure and HLA in healthy donors. Germline CDR1 is SGHDT and CDR2 is YYEEEE. This CDR3 contains 16 residues. Trimming took 0 bases from V and 5 from J, leaving 17 bases between them. Findings and limits, study-wide: First-cohort TCR clusters were later found to tend to co-occur in the roughly 130 validation repertoires. For cytomegalovirus status, the classifier reportedly gave diagnoses with high specificity and sensitivity.

Profiled with immunoSEQ multiplex PCR; TCRdb holds only in-frame clones, not every one. The data hold roughly 300,000 clones, with about nine tenths observed a single time. This sequence was found in a woman aged 18-29 years in good health and CMV-seronegative. V usage is TRBV5-6 and J usage is TRBJ1-2; no reliable D call. Sequencing was carried out using PBMCs. CDR3 residues: CASSLAGALKEYGYTF. The DNA of the CDR3 is TGTGCCAGCAGCTTGGCCGGTGCCCTTAAAGAGTATGGCTACACCTTC.